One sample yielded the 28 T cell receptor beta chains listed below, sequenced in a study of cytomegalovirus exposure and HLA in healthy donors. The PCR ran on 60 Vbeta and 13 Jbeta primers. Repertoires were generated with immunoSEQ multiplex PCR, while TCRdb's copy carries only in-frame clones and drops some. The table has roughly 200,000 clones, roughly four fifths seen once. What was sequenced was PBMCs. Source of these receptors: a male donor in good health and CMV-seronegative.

DNA for the CDR3: TGTGCCACGTGGCAAGGACAGGGTAATTCACCCCTCCACTTT. As protein: CATWQGQGNSPLHF. The chain carries TRBV6-5 and TRBJ1-6; TRBD1 agrees at 8 bases. V shed 10 bases and J 6 bases; nucleotides not matched to a gene: 8. The CDR3 sequence is 14 residues long. In germline, CDR1 is MNHEY, CDR2 SVGAGI.

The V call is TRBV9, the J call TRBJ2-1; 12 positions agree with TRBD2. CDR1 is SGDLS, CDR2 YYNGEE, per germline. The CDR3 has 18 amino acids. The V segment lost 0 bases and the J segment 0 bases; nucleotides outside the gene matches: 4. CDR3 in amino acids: CASSVASGGVSSYNEQFF. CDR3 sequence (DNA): TGTGCCAGCAGCGTAGCTAGCGGGGGGGTGAGCTCCTACAATGAGCAGTTCTTC.

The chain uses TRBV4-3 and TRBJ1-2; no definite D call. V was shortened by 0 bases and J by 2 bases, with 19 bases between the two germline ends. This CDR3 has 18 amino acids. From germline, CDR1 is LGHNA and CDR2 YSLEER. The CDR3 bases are TGCGCCAGCAGCCAAGATCTTATGGCTGGGCCGAAAAACTATGGCTACACCTTC. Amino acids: CASSQDLMAGPKNYGYTF.

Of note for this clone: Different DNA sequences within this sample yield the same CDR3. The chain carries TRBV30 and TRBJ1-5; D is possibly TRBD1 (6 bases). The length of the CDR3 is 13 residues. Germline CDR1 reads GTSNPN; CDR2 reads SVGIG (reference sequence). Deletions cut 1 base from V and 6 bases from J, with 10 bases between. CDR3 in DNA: TGTGCCTGGAGTGAGGGGGGGGGTCAGCCCCAGCATTTT. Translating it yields CAWSEGGGQPQHF.

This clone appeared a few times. CDR3 DNA: TGTGCCATCAGAGGGGACAGGGAGGACACTGAAGCTTTCTTT. It specifies CAIRGDREDTEAFF. This chain uses TRBV10-3 with TRBJ1-1; 9 bases match TRBD1. Germline V lookup: CDR1 ENHRY, CDR2 SYGVKD. V was clipped by 6 bases and J by 3 bases; unmatched bases: 5. This CDR3 is built from 14 residues.

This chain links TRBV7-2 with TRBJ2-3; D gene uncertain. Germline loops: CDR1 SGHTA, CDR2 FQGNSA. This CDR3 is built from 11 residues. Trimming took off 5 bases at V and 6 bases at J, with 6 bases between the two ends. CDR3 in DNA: TGTGCCAGCAGCCCCGCGGATACGCAGTATTTT. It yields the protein CASSPADTQYF.

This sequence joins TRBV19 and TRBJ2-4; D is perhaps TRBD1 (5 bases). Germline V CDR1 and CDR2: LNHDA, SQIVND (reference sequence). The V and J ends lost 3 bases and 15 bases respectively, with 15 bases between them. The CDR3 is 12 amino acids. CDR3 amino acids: CASSIGKGKMYF. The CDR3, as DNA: TGTGCCAGTAGTATCGGAAAGGGGAAGATGTACTTC.

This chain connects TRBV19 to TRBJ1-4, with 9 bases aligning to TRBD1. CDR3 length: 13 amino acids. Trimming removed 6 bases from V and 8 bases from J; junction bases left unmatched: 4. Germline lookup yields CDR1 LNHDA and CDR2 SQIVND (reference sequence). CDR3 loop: CASSGTGFEKLFF. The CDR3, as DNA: TGTGCCAGTAGCGGGACAGGGTTCGAAAAACTGTTTTTT.

The DNA for the CDR3 is TGTGCCAGCAGCGTAGGGTTGGGCAACCATCCCTACAATGAGCAGTTCTTC. It translates to CASSVGLGNHPYNEQFF. The rearrangement uses TRBV9 and TRBJ2-1, with D unclear. V lost 0 bases and J lost 2, with 15 bases in between. CDR1 is SGDLS and CDR2 is YYNGEE in the germline V gene. The CDR3 consists of 17 residues.

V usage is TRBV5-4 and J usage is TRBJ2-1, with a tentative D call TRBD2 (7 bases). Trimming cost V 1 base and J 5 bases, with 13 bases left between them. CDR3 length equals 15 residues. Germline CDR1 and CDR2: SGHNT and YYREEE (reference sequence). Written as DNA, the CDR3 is TGTGCCAGCAGCTTGCTGGGGGGGGGCGACAATGAGCAGTTCTTC. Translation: CASSLLGGGDNEQFF.

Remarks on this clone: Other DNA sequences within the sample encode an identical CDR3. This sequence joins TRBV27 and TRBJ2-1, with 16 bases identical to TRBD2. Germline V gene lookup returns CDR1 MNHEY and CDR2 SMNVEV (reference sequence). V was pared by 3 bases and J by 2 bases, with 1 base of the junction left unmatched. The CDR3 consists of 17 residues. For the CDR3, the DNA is TGTGCCAGCAGTTTGGGACTAGCGGGGGGGCCCTACAATGAGCAGTTCTTC. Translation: CASSLGLAGGPYNEQFF.

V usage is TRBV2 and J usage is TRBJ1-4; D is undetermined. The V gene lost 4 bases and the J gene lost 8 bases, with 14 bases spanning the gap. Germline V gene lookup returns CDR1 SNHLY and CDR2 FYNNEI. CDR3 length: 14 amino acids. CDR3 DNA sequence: TGTGCCAGCAGTGCCAGGCTCCAGAACGAAAAACTGTTTTTT. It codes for CASSARLQNEKLFF.

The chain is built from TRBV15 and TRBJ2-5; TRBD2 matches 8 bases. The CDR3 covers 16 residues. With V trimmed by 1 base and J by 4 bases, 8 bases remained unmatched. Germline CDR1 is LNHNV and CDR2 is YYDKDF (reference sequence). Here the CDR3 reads CATSRGRSGGGETQYF. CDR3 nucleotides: TGTGCCACCAGCAGAGGAAGAAGCGGGGGAGGAGAGACCCAGTACTTC.

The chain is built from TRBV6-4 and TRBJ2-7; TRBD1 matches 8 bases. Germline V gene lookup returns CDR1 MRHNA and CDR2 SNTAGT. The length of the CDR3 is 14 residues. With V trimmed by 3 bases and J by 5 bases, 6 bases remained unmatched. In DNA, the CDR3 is TGTGCCAGCAGTGAGACAGGGGAGGACGACGAGCAGTACTTC. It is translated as CASSETGEDDEQYF.

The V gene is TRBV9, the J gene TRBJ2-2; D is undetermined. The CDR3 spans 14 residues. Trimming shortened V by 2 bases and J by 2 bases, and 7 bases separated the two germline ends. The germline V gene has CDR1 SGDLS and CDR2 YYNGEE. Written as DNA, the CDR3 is TGTGCCAGCAGCGTGTCTCTTAACACCGGGGAGCTGTTTTTT. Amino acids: CASSVSLNTGELFF.

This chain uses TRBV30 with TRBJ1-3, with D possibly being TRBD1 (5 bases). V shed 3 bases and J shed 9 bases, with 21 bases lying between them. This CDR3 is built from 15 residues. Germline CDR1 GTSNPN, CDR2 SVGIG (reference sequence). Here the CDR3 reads CAWRTTVGRVGTIYF. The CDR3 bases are TGTGCCTGGAGAACGACCGTTGGCAGGGTGGGCACCATATATTTT.

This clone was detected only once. CDR3 amino acids: CASRPLGREGNIQYF. The CDR3 coding sequence is TGTGCCAGCAGACCTCTGGGCAGGGAGGGTAACATTCAGTACTTC. The chain combines TRBV6-5 with TRBJ2-4; the match to TRBD2 covers 7 bases. V lost 6 bases to trimming and J lost 7 bases; unmatched junction nucleotides: 12. The CDR3 sequence is 15 residues long. The germline gives CDR1 MNHEY, CDR2 SVGAGI.

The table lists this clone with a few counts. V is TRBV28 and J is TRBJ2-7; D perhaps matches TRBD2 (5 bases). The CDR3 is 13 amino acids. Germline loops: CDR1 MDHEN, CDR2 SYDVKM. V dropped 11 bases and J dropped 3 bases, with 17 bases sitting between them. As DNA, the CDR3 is TGTGCCTCCAGCCCCAGCGGATACTACGAGCAGTACTTC. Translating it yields CASSPSGYYEQYF.

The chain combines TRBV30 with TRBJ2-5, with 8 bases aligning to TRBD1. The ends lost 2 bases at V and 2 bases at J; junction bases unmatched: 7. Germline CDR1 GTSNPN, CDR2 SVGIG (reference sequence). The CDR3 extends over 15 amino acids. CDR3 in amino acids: CAWSRGQGQQETQYF. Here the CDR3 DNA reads TGTGCCTGGAGTAGAGGACAGGGCCAACAAGAGACCCAGTACTTC.

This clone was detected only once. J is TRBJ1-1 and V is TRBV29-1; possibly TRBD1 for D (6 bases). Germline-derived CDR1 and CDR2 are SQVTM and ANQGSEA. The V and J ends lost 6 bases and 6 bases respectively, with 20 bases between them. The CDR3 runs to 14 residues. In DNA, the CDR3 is TGCAGCGTCCTCCCGATTGGGACAATCCCTGAAGCTTTCTTT. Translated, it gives CSVLPIGTIPEAFF.

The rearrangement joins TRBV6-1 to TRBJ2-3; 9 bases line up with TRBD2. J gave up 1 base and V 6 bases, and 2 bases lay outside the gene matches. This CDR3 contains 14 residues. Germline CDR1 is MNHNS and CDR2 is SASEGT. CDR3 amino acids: CASRPSGGTDTQYF. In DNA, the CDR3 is TGTGCCAGCAGACCTAGCGGGGGCACAGATACGCAGTATTTT.

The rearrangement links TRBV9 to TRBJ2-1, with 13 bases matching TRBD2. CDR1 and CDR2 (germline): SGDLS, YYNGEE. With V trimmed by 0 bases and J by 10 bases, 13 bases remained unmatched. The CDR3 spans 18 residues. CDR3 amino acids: CASSVGTSGSAAAEEQFF. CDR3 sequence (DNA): TGTGCCAGCAGCGTAGGGACTAGCGGGAGTGCCGCGGCGGAGGAGCAGTTCTTC.

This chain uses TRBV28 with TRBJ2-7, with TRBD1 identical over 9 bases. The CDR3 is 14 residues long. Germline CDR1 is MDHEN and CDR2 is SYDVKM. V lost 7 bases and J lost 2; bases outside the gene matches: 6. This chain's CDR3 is CASTAGQGTYEQYF. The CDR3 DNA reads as TGTGCCAGCACCGCGGGACAGGGAACCTACGAGCAGTACTTC.

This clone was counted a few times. CDR3 DNA sequence: TGCGCCAGCAGCTTTAGGCGGGGGGACGAGCAGTACTTC. Amino acid sequence: CASSFRRGDEQYF. The chain employs TRBV5-1 and TRBJ2-7; 8 bases fit TRBD2. Germline V gives CDR1 SGHRS, CDR2 YFSETQ. The CDR3 loop spans 13 amino acids. With 2 bases clipped from V and 5 bases from J, the junction kept 3 bases outside the gene matches.

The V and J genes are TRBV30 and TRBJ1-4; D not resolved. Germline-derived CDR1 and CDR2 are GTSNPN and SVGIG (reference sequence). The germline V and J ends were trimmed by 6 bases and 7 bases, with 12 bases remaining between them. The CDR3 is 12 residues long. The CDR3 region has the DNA TGTGCCTGCCTGGACTGGAGTGAAAAACTGTTTTTT. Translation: CACLDWSEKLFF. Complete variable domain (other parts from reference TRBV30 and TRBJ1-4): SQTIHQWPATLVQPVGSPLSLECTVEGTSNPNLYWYRQAAGRGLQLLFYSVGIGQISSEVPQNLSASRPQDRQFILSSKKLLLSDSGFYLCACLDWSEKLFFGSGTQLSVL.

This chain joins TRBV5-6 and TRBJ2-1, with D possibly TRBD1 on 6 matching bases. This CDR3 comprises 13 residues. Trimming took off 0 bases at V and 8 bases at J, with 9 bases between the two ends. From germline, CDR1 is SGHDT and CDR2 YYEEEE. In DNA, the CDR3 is TGTGCCAGCAGCTTGGGACAGGCGGATGAGCAGTTCTTC. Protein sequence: CASSLGQADEQFF. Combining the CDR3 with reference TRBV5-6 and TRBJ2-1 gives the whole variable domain DAGVTQSPTHLIKTRGQQVTLRCSPKSGHDTVSWYQQALGQGPQFIFQYYEEEERQRGNFPDRFSGHQFPNYSSELNVNALLLGDSALYLCASSLGQADEQFFGPGTRLTVL.

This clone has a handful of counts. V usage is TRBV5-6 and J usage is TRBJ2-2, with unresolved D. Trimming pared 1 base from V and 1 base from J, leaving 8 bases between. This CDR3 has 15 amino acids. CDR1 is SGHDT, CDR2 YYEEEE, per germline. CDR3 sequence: CASSLTEMNTGELFF. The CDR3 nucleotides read TGTGCCAGCAGCTTGACAGAGATGAACACCGGGGAGCTGTTTTTT.

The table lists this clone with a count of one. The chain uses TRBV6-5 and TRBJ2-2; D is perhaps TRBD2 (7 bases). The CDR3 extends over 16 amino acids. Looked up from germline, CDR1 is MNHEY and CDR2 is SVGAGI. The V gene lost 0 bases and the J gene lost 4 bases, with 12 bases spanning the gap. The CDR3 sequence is CASSYSGGLGTGELFF. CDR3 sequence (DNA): TGTGCCAGCAGTTACTCGGGGGGGCTGGGCACCGGGGAGCTGTTTTTT.